Listed below are T cell receptor beta chains from one sample, sequenced in a study of shared clonotypes between healthy human individuals. Produced via immunoSEQ multiplex PCR; TCRdb's table is partial and in-frame only. The sample has over 2 million clones; roughly 92% are singletons. The sequenced material came from naive CD4+ T cells from PBMCs. Receptors originate from a man between 18 and 29 years old in good health. Some clones in this sample may be carry-over from other donors' samples. CDR3s include the opening cysteine and the closing phenylalanine or tryptophan. A D gene is named only where the DNA matches it firmly. Where a row states a size, it is once, few, many or the class of an expanded clone; other rows omit it.

V gene	D gene	J gene	CDR3 length	clone size	CDR3 protein	CDR3 DNA
TRBV9	TRBD1	TRBJ2-3	14	NA	CASSAGQLQNTQYF	TGTGCCAGCAGCGCGGGACAGCTGCAAAATACGCAGTATTTT
TRBV19	NA	TRBJ2-3	14	NA	CASSPRQVIDTQYF	TGTGCCAGTAGTCCTAGACAGGTTATAGATACGCAGTATTTT
TRBV6-5	NA	TRBJ1-4	14	NA	CASKGQGRDEKLFF	TGTGCCAGCAAGGGGCAGGGGCGTGATGAAAAACTGTTTTTT
TRBV4-1	TRBD1	TRBJ2-5	13	NA	CASSLTGGETQYF	TGCGCCAGCAGCCTGACAGGGGGGGAGACCCAGTACTTC
TRBV9	NA	TRBJ1-4	15	NA	CASSPEVPWSEKLFF	TGTGCCAGCAGCCCCGAGGTTCCTTGGTCGGAAAAACTGTTTTTT
TRBV5-1	NA	TRBJ2-1	14	NA	CASSRTGTDNEQFF	TGCGCCAGCAGCAGGACCGGGACTGATAATGAGCAGTTCTTC
TRBV28	NA	TRBJ1-5	16	NA	CASRQPRDYSNQPQHF	TGTGCCAGTAGGCAACCGAGGGATTATAGCAATCAGCCCCAGCATTTT
TRBV28	TRBD1	TRBJ2-1	19	once	CASSFGLKSRTGSYNEQFF	TGTGCCAGCAGTTTTGGGTTGAAATCGAGGACAGGGTCCTACAATGAGCAGTTCTTC
TRBV18	TRBD2	TRBJ2-1	15	NA	CASSVAGGPDNEQFF	TGTGCCAGCTCAGTAGCGGGAGGGCCGGACAATGAGCAGTTCTTC
TRBV28	NA	TRBJ1-2	11	NA	CASSLAGGYTF	TGTGCCAGCAGTTTGGCCGGCGGCTACACCTTC
TRBV28	NA	TRBJ1-2	13	NA	CASRTGQYYGYTF	TGTGCCAGCAGGACCGGACAGTACTATGGCTACACCTTC
TRBV6-5	NA	TRBJ1-5	13	NA	CASATVSNQPQHF	TGTGCCAGCGCAACGGTTAGCAATCAGCCCCAGCATTTT
TRBV18	TRBD1	TRBJ1-3	17	NA	CASSPPGQGGSGNTIYF	TGTGCCAGCTCACCACCGGGACAGGGGGGCTCTGGAAACACCATATATTTT
TRBV6-5	NA	TRBJ2-3	12	NA	CASRRMDYTQYF	TGTGCCAGCAGGCGTATGGACTATACGCAGTATTTT
TRBV28	TRBD2	TRBJ2-2	17	once	CASSSRAGGPNTGELFF	TGTGCCAGCAGTTCTAGGGCGGGAGGCCCGAACACCGGGGAGCTGTTTTTT
TRBV11-3	TRBD2	TRBJ2-1	15	NA	CASSSLAGGYNEQFF	TGTGCCAGCAGTTCTCTAGCGGGAGGTTACAATGAGCAGTTCTTC
TRBV5-1	NA	TRBJ2-5	14	NA	CASSWGGTPETQYF	TGCGCCAGCAGCTGGGGCGGGACGCCTGAGACCCAGTACTTC
TRBV6-6	NA	TRBJ1-5	13	NA	CASSYADSQPQHF	TGTGCCAGCAGTTACGCGGACAGTCAGCCCCAGCATTTT
TRBV7-3	NA	TRBJ1-2	15	NA	CASSPRATENYGYTF	TGTGCCAGCAGTCCCCGCGCGACAGAAAACTATGGCTACACCTTC
TRBV27	TRBD1	TRBJ2-7	16	NA	CASSLWGQLPSYEQYF	TGTGCCAGCAGTTTATGGGGACAGCTACCTTCCTACGAGCAGTACTTC
TRBV7-8	TRBD1	TRBJ2-1	16	NA	CASSPWGRGRNNEQFF	TGTGCCAGCAGCCCCTGGGGCAGGGGGCGGAACAATGAGCAGTTCTTC
TRBV27	NA	TRBJ2-1	16	NA	CASSFRLAIGNNEQFF	TGTGCCAGCAGTTTCCGCCTAGCCATAGGTAACAATGAGCAGTTCTTC
TRBV11-2	TRBD2	TRBJ2-7	14	NA	CASSSVAGGYEQYF	TGTGCCAGCAGCTCTGTAGCGGGAGGCTACGAGCAGTACTTC
TRBV7-2	NA	TRBJ2-7	13	NA	CASSLPVGNEQYF	TGTGCCAGCAGCTTACCGGTTGGGAACGAGCAGTACTTC
TRBV6-1	TRBD1	TRBJ2-7	13	NA	CASRAGTVYEQYF	TGTGCCAGCAGAGCCGGGACAGTCTACGAGCAGTACTTC
TRBV7-2	TRBD2	TRBJ2-1	15	NA	CASSFGLAGVNEQFF	TGTGCCAGCAGCTTCGGGCTAGCGGGAGTCAATGAGCAGTTCTTC
TRBV27	TRBD1	TRBJ1-1	16	NA	CASSPRSGTGWTEAFF	TGTGCCAGCAGCCCACGTTCCGGGACAGGGTGGACTGAAGCTTTCTTT
TRBV10-3	NA	TRBJ2-7	17	NA	CAISEKLLSSHSYEQYF	TGTGCCATCAGTGAGAAGTTATTAAGTTCCCACTCCTACGAGCAGTACTTC
TRBV28	TRBD1	TRBJ1-1	12	NA	CASIYRGSEAFF	TGTGCCAGCATCTACAGGGGGTCTGAAGCTTTCTTT
TRBV25-1	NA	TRBJ2-5	12	once	CASQGNQETQYF	TGTGCCAGCCAGGGAAACCAAGAGACCCAGTACTTC
TRBV7-9	NA	TRBJ1-2	15	NA	CASSLANVRARGYTF	TGTGCCAGCAGCTTAGCCAATGTAAGGGCTAGGGGCTACACCTTC
TRBV28	NA	TRBJ1-2	12	NA	CASSWSSGGYTF	TGTGCCAGCAGTTGGAGCTCGGGTGGCTACACCTTC
TRBV9	NA	TRBJ2-3	17	NA	CASSVGVAAHYTDTQYF	TGTGCCAGCAGCGTAGGTGTAGCGGCTCATTACACAGATACGCAGTATTTT
TRBV25-1	NA	TRBJ2-1	15	NA	CASSELPQGANEQFF	TGTGCCAGCAGTGAACTTCCACAGGGAGCGAATGAGCAGTTCTTC
TRBV2	TRBD2	TRBJ2-5	14	NA	CASGGTGGVETQYF	TGTGCCAGCGGGGGGACGGGAGGGGTGGAGACCCAGTACTTC